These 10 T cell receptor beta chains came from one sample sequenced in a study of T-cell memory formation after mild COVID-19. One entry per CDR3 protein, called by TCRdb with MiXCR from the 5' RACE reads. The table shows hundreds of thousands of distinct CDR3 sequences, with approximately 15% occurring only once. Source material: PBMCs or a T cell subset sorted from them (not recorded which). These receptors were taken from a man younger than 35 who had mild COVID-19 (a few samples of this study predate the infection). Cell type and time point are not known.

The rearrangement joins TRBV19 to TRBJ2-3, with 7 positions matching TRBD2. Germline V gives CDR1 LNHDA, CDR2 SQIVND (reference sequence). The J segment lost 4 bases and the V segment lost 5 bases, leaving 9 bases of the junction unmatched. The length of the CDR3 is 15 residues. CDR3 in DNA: TGTGCCAGTAGTTTCCTCGGCGGGGGTGCAGATACGCAGTATTTT. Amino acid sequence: CASSFLGGGADTQYF.

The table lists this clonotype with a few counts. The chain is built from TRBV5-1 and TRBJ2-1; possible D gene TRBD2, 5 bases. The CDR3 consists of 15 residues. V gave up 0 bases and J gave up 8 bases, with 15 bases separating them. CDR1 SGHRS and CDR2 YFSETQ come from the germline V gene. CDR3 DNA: TGCGCCAGCAGCTTGGCCGGGGAAGGGCGCGATGAGCAGTTCTTC. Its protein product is CASSLAGEGRDEQFF.

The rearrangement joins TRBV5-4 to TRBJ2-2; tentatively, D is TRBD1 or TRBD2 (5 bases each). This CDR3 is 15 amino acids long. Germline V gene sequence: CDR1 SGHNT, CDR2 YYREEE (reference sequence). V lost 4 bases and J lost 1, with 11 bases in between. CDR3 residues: CASSLNGGNTGELFF. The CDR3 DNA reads TGTGCCAGCAGCCTGAATGGGGGGAACACCGGGGAGCTGTTTTTT.

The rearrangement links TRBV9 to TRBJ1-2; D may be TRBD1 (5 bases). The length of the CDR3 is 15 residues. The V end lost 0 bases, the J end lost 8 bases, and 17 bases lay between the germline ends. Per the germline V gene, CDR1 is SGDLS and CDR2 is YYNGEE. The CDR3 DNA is TGTGCCAGCAGCGTAGACCTGGACACTCTCGGAGGCTACACCTTC. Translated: CASSVDLDTLGGYTF. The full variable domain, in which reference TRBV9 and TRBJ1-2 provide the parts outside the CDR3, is DSGVTQTPKHLITATGQRVTLRCSPRSGDLSVYWYQQSLDQGLQFLIQYYNGEERAKGNILERFSAQQFPDLHSELNLSSLELGDSALYFCASSVDLDTLGGYTFGSGTRLTVV.

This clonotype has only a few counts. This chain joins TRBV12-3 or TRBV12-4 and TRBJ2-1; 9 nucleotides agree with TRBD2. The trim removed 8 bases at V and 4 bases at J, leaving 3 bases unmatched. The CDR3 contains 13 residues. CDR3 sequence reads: CASAGGHYNEQFF. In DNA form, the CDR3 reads TGTGCCAGCGCGGGGGGGCATTACAATGAGCAGTTCTTC.

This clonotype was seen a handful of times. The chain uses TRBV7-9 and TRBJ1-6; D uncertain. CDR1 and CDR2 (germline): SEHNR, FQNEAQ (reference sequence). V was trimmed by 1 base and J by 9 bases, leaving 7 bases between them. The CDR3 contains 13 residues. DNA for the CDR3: TGTGCCAGCAGCTTAGAAGGGAGTTCACCCCTCCACTTT. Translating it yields CASSLEGSSPLHF.

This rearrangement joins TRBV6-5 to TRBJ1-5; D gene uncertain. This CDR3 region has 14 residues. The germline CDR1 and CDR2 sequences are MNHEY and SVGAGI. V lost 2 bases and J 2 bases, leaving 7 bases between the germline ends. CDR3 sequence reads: CASSYQAGNQPQHF. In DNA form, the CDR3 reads TGTGCCAGCAGTTACCAGGCGGGCAATCAGCCCCAGCATTTT.

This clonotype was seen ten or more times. CDR3 nucleotides: TGTGCCAGCAGTTACAGCCGGGGTCCTTCCTACAATGAGCAGTTCTTC. Its protein is CASSYSRGPSYNEQFF. This chain uses TRBV6-2 or TRBV6-3 with TRBJ2-1; maybe TRBD2 (5 bases). The CDR3 runs to 16 residues. Germline V CDR1 and CDR2: MNHEY, SVGEGT. The V end lost 2 bases, the J end lost 1 base, and 12 bases lay between the germline ends.

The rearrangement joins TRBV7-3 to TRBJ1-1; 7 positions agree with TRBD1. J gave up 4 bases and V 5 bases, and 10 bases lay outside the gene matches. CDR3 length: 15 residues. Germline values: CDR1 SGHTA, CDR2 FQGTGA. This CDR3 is CASSLNQGEVTEAFF. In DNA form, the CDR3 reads TGTGCCAGCAGCCTCAATCAGGGGGAGGTCACTGAAGCTTTCTTT.

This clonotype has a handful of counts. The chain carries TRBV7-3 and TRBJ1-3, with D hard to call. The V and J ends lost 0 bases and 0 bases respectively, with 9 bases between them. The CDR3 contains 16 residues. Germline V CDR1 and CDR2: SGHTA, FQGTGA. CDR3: CASSLTPFSSGNTIYF. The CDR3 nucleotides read TGTGCCAGCAGCTTAACTCCATTCAGCTCTGGAAACACCATATATTTT.